The T cell receptor beta chain described here comes from a study of neurological immune-mediated disorders. The cDNA was synthesized by means of template-switch 5'RACE, which was carried out with 10-nucleotide random UMIs. TCRdb called the 5' RACE reads again in MiXCR, with one record for every CDR3 protein. Among around 46,000 distinct CDR3 sequences, roughly a quarter were seen once, and the ten largest hold around 25%. Study-wide results and limits: HTLV-1-associated myelopathy had the most TCR clonal expansion, whereas multiple sclerosis had the least (lower than in healthy controls).

V was shortened by 5 bases and J by 6 bases, with 14 bases between the two germline ends. Germline CDR1 is MDHEN and CDR2 is SYDVKM. The CDR3 covers 14 residues. This clonotype was seen repeatedly, ten times or more. Its antigen remains unknown. The receptor was derived from a woman aged 70 to 79 in good health. J is TRBJ2-1 and V is TRBV28; tentative D call: TRBD1 (6 bases). The source material was PBMCs. Written as DNA, the CDR3 is TGTGCCAGCAGTCCCCAGGACAGCGTCAATGAGCAGTTCTTC. Translating it yields CASSPQDSVNEQFF.